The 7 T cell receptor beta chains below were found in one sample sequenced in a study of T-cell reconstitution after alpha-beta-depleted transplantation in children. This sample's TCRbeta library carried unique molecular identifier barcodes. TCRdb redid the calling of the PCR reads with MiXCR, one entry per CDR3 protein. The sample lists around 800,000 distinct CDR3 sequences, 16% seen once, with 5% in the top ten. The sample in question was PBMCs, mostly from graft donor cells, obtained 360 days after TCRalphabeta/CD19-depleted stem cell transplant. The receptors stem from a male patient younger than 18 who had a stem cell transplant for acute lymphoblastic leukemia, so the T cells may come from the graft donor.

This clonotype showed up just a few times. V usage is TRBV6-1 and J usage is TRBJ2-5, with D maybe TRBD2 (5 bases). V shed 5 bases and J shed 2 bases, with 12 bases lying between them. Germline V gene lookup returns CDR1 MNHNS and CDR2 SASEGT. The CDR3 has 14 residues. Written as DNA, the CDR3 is TGTGCCAGCAGTCCCTATAGAGGGCAAGAGACCCAGTACTTC. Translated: CASSPYRGQETQYF.

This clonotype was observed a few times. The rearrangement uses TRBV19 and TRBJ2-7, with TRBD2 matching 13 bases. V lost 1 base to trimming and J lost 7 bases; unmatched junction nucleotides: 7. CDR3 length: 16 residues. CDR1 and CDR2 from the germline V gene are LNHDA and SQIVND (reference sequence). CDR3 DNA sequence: TGTGCCAGTAGTATAGGACCGGGACTAGCGGGAAAAGAGCAGTACTTC. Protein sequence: CASSIGPGLAGKEQYF. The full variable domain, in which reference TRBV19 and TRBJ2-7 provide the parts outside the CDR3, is DGGITQSPKYLFRKEGQNVTLSCEQNLNHDAMYWYRQDPGQGLRLIYYSQIVNDFQKGDIAEGYSVSREKKESFPLTVTSAQKNPTAFYLCASSIGPGLAGKEQYFGPGTRLTVT.

Written as DNA, the CDR3 is TGTGCCAGCAGCTTTCGCCGATTTGAGACCCAGTACTTC. Its translation is CASSFRRFETQYF. The gene calls are TRBV7-3 and TRBJ2-5; D is uncertain. Trimming took off 3 bases at V and 5 bases at J, with 10 bases between the two ends. This CDR3 region has 13 residues. CDR1 SGHTA and CDR2 FQGTGA come from the germline V gene.

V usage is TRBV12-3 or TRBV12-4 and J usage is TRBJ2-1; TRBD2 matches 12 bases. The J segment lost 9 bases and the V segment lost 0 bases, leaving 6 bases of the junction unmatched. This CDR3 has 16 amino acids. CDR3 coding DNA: TGTGCCAGCAGTTTAGCCCCGGCTAGCGGGAGGGGTGAGCAGTTCTTC. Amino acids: CASSLAPASGRGEQFF.

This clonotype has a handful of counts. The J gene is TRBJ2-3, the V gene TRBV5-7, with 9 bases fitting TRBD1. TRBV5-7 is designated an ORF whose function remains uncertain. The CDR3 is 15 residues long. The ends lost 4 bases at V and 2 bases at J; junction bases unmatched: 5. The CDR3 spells CASSPWTGDTDTQYF. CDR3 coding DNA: TGTGCCAGCAGCCCATGGACAGGGGACACAGATACGCAGTATTTT.

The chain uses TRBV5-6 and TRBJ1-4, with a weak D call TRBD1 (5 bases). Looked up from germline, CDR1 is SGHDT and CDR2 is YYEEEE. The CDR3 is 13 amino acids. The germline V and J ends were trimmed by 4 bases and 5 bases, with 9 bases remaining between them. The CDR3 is CASSRGGNEKLFF. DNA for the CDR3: TGTGCCAGCAGCAGGGGCGGAAATGAAAAACTGTTTTTT.

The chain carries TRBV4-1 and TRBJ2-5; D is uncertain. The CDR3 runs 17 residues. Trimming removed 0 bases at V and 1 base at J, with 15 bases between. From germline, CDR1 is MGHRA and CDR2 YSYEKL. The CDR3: CASSQELFLGFQETQYF. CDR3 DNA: TGCGCCAGCAGCCAAGAGTTGTTCTTAGGGTTCCAAGAGACCCAGTACTTC.